This TCR beta chain comes out of a study of blood T cell repertoires in COVID-19. Looking at the study overall: COVID-19 samples from acute and convalescent phases originated in the United States, Italy and Spain. The cDNA or gDNA used as material had been derived from T cells, B-cell-depleted T cells, or PBMCs.

Generated by immunoSEQ multiplex PCR, the TCRdb table keeps only in-frame clones and is missing some. The sample holds more than 250,000 clones, about 83% seen once. Germline V gives CDR1 MDHEN, CDR2 SYDVKM. The CDR3 totals 15 residues. V was pared by 8 bases and J by 0 bases, with 11 bases between. This sequence originates from a woman aged 40 to 49 who had recovered from COVID-19. Material for sequencing was PBMCs or T cells enriched from blood (not recorded which). V usage is TRBV28 and J usage is TRBJ2-6, with a weak D call TRBD2 (5 bases). CDR3 sequence reads: CASYSGSSGANVLTF. The CDR3 DNA sequence: TGTGCCAGCTACTCTGGGAGCTCTGGGGCCAACGTCCTGACTTTC.